One sample yielded the 18 T cell receptor beta chains listed below, sequenced in a study of T cell responses to AZD1222 COVID-19 vaccine. Sequenced by immunoSEQ multiplex PCR; TCRdb stores in-frame clones only, minus some. This table holds 85,000 to 90,000 clones, roughly 86% found once. The material sequenced was peripheral blood, taken on day 0 of AZD1222 vaccination. The receptors here all came from an adult in good health.

J is TRBJ2-5 and V is TRBV28; D is undetermined. The CDR3 extends over 15 amino acids. Germline loops: CDR1 MDHEN, CDR2 SYDVKM. The germline V and J ends were trimmed by 4 bases and 2 bases, with 14 bases remaining between them. The CDR3 reads CASSSLGSLQETQYF. As DNA, the CDR3 is TGTGCCAGCAGTTCCCTAGGGTCCCTACAAGAGACCCAGTACTTC. The variable domain in full, with the rest retrieved from reference TRBV28 and TRBJ2-5, is DVKVTQSSRYLVKRTGEKVFLECVQDMDHENMFWYRQDPGLGLRLIYFSYDVKMKEKGDIPEGYSVSREKKERFSLILESASTNQTSMYLCASSSLGSLQETQYFGPGTRLLVL.

The genes are TRBV6-4 and TRBJ1-5, with 12 bases that match TRBD1. V lost 7 bases to trimming and J lost 4 bases; unmatched junction nucleotides: 11. Germline V CDR1 and CDR2: MRHNA, SNTAGT. The CDR3 is made up of 17 amino acids. This CDR3 is CASILDPGQGANQPQHF. In nucleotides, the CDR3 is TGTGCCAGCATCCTCGACCCGGGACAGGGGGCGAATCAGCCCCAGCATTTT.

The rearrangement uses TRBV2 and TRBJ1-2; unclear D gene. The CDR3 is 15 amino acids. The germline gives CDR1 SNHLY, CDR2 FYNNEI. Trimming cost V 5 bases and J 0 bases, with 13 bases left between them. CDR3 in amino acids: CASSRDTTSNYGYTF. DNA for the CDR3: TGTGCCAGCAGTAGAGACACGACCTCTAACTATGGCTACACCTTC. The variable domain in full, with the rest retrieved from reference TRBV2 and TRBJ1-2, is EPEVTQTPSHQVTQMGQEVILRCVPISNHLYFYWYRQILGQKVEFLVSFYNNEISEKSEIFDDQFSVERPDGSNFTLKIRSTKLEDSAMYFCASSRDTTSNYGYTFGSGTRLTVV.

Written as DNA, the CDR3 is TGTGCCAGCAGCGCCCAGTCGCTAGAGCAGTACTTC. Amino acids: CASSAQSLEQYF. The J gene is TRBJ2-7, the V gene TRBV7-8; D is unclear. Trimming left V 5 bases short and J 7 bases short, with 12 bases between. Germline V gene lookup returns CDR1 SGHVS and CDR2 FQNEAQ. This CDR3 is built from 12 residues.

The chain couples TRBV14 to TRBJ1-5; no clear D gene. Trimming took 1 base from V and 7 from J, leaving 8 bases between them. The CDR3 spans 13 residues. Germline V gene sequence: CDR1 SGHDN, CDR2 FVKESK. CDR3 residues: CASSQGLGQPQHF. The CDR3, as DNA: TGTGCCAGCAGCCAAGGTCTGGGACAGCCCCAGCATTTT.

This clone was observed once. This chain uses TRBV19 with TRBJ1-3, with TRBD1 matching over 8 bases. J lost 0 bases, V lost 5 bases, and 6 bases had no gene match. The CDR3 spans 16 residues. Germline V lookup: CDR1 LNHDA, CDR2 SQIVND (reference sequence). CDR3 bases: TGTGCCAGTAGTGGAGACAGGGGCCTCTCTGGAAACACCATATATTTT. This translates into CASSGDRGLSGNTIYF.

The rearrangement uses TRBV7-9 and TRBJ2-7; no clear D. Trimming pared 5 bases from V and 2 bases from J, leaving 7 bases between. CDR1 is SEHNR and CDR2 is FQNEAQ in the germline V gene (reference sequence). This CDR3 contains 12 residues. The CDR3 spells CASSQTAYEQYF. The CDR3 region has the DNA TGTGCCAGCAGCCAGACGGCCTACGAGCAGTACTTC.

This chain joins TRBV5-1 and TRBJ2-7, with TRBD1 matching 7 bases. The CDR3 length is 14 residues. V lost 3 bases, J lost 1 base, and 4 bases stayed unmatched. Germline V gives CDR1 SGHRS, CDR2 YFSETQ. CDR3 bases: TGCGCCAGCAGCTCAGGGGGAGTTTCCTACGAGCAGTACTTC. Translation: CASSSGGVSYEQYF.

This chain connects TRBV27 to TRBJ1-6; 11 bases agree with TRBD1. Germline trimming cut 4 bases from V and 4 bases from J; bases unmatched to any gene: 12. Per the germline V gene, CDR1 is MNHEY and CDR2 is SMNVEV (reference sequence). CDR3 size: 19 residues. CDR3 bases: TGTGCCAGCAGTTGGGGCCGGGGACAGGGGGAAGGGTATAATTCACCCCTCCACTTT. It translates to CASSWGRGQGEGYNSPLHF.

The chain employs TRBV2 and TRBJ1-3, with 10 nucleotides matching TRBD1. J lost 2 bases, V lost 7 bases, and 5 bases had no gene match. The CDR3 is 15 residues long. Germline CDR1 SNHLY, CDR2 FYNNEI. As DNA, the CDR3 is TGTGCCAGCAATGGGGACAGGGGACCTGGAAACACCATATATTTT. As protein: CASNGDRGPGNTIYF.

The chain recombines TRBV19 with TRBJ2-1; possible D gene TRBD1, 6 bases. Germline CDR1 is LNHDA and CDR2 is SQIVND (reference sequence). The V gene lost 3 bases and the J gene lost 0 bases, with 15 bases spanning the gap. The CDR3 runs to 17 residues. The DNA for the CDR3 is TGTGCCAGTAGTATTTTGGGGACGGACAGCTCCTACAATGAGCAGTTCTTC. Amino acid sequence: CASSILGTDSSYNEQFF.

J is TRBJ2-2 and V is TRBV19, with 8 bases matching TRBD1. This CDR3 is built from 14 residues. With V trimmed by 11 bases and J by 2 bases, 7 bases remained unmatched. Germline V gives CDR1 LNHDA, CDR2 SQIVND (reference sequence). CDR3 coding DNA: TGTGCCGCGGGACAGGCCTTAAACACCGGGGAGCTGTTTTTT. Translated, it gives CAAGQALNTGELFF.

This clone has a single count. The rearrangement joins TRBV20-1 to TRBJ1-2; a weak D match, TRBD1 (6 bases). In germline, CDR1 is DFQATT, CDR2 SNEGSKA (reference sequence). This CDR3 region has 11 residues. V gave up 7 bases and J gave up 4 bases, with 10 bases separating them. The CDR3 DNA is TGCAGTGACACGGACAGCTATGGCTACACCTTC. It encodes CSDTDSYGYTF.

This clone appeared once. This chain connects TRBV2 to TRBJ2-5, with 9 positions matching TRBD2. Germline CDR1 SNHLY, CDR2 FYNNEI. The ends lost 8 bases at V and 4 bases at J; junction bases unmatched: 14. CDR3 length: 16 residues. The DNA for the CDR3 is TGTGCCAGCCAAAGTGGAGTTAGCGGGAGTCCAGAGACCCAGTACTTC. It specifies CASQSGVSGSPETQYF.

The chain uses TRBV7-9 and TRBJ2-3, with D hard to call. This CDR3 spans 14 amino acids. The V gene lost 8 bases and the J gene lost 2 bases, with 14 bases spanning the gap. The germline gives CDR1 SEHNR, CDR2 FQNEAQ (reference sequence). CDR3 sequence reads: CASPPGNLTDTQYF. The DNA for the CDR3 is TGTGCCAGCCCCCCGGGTAACCTCACAGATACGCAGTATTTT.

The chain couples TRBV6-6 to TRBJ1-6; D may be TRBD1 (6 bases). The CDR3 covers 18 residues. V dropped 6 bases and J dropped 7 bases, with 25 bases sitting between them. Germline V gene data show CDR1 as MNHNY and CDR2 as SVGAGI (reference sequence). The CDR3 nucleotides are TGTGCCAGCAGCCGAGTTAACAGGGCCGGGGTATGGAATTCACCCCTCCACTTT. Translating gives CASSRVNRAGVWNSPLHF.

A single count supports this clone. The chain couples TRBV19 to TRBJ2-1; 7 positions match TRBD1. Germline V lookup: CDR1 LNHDA, CDR2 SQIVND (reference sequence). V lost 7 bases and J lost 8; bases outside the gene matches: 5. The CDR3 contains 12 residues. The CDR3 DNA sequence: TGTGCCAGTAACGACAGGGTCCATGAGCAGTTCTTC. As protein: CASNDRVHEQFF. Together with reference TRBV19 and TRBJ2-1, the CDR3 gives the full variable domain: DGGITQSPKYLFRKEGQNVTLSCEQNLNHDAMYWYRQDPGQGLRLIYYSQIVNDFQKGDIAEGYSVSREKKESFPLTVTSAQKNPTAFYLCASNDRVHEQFFGPGTRLTVL.

The rearrangement uses TRBV18 and TRBJ2-7; possible D gene TRBD2, 6 bases. From germline, CDR1 is KGHSH and CDR2 LQKENI. The V and J ends lost 1 base and 3 bases respectively, with 13 bases between them. This CDR3 region has 15 residues. CDR3 DNA: TGTGCCAGCTCACCACGGGACTCGGCTGGCTACGAGCAGTACTTC. It codes for CASSPRDSAGYEQYF.